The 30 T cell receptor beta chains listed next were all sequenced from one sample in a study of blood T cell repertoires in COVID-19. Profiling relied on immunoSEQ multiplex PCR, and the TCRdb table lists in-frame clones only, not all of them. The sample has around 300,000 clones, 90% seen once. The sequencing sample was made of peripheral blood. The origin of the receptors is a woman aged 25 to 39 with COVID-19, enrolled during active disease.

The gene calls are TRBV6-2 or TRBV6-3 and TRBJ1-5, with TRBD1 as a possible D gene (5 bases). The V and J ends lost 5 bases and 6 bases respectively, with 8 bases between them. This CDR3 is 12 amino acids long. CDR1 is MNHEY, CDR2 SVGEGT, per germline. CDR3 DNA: TGTGCCAGCAGTAACGGGGGTCAGCCCCAGCATTTT. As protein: CASSNGGQPQHF.

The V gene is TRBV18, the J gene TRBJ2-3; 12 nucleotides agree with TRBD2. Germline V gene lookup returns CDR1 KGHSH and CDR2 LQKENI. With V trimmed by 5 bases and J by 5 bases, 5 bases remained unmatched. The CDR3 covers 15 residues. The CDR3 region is CASSLLAGGRDTQYF. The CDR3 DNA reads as TGTGCCAGCTCATTACTAGCGGGAGGTCGAGATACGCAGTATTTT.

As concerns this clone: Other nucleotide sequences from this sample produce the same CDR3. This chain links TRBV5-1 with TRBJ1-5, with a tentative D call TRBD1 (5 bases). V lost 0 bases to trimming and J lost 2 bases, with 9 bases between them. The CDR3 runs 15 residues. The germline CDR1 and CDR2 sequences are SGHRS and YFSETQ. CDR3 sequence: CASSLEGSRNQPQHF. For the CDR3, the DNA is TGCGCCAGCAGCTTGGAGGGGTCCCGCAATCAGCCCCAGCATTTT. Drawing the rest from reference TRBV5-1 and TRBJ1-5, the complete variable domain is KAGVTQTPRYLIKTRGQQVTLSCSPISGHRSVSWYQQTPGQGLQFLFEYFSETQRNKGNFPGRFSGRQFSNSRSEMNVSTLELGDSALYLCASSLEGSRNQPQHFGDGTRLSIL.

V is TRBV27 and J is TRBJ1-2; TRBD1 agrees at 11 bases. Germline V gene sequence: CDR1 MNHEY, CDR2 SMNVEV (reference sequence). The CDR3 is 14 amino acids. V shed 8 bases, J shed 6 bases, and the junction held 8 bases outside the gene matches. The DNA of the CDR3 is TGTGCCAGCGGACAGGGGGCGCAGAGGGATGGCTACACCTTC. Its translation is CASGQGAQRDGYTF.

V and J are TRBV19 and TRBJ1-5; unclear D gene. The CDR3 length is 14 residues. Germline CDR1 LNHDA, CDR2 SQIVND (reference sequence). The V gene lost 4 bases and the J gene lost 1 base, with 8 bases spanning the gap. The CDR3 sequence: CASSSWASNQPQHF. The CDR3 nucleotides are TGTGCCAGTAGTAGCTGGGCGAGCAATCAGCCCCAGCATTTT.

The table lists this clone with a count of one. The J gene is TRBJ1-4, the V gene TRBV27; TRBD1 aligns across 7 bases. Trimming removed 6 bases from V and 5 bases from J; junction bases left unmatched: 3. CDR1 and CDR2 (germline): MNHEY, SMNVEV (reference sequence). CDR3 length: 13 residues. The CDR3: CASSMTGNEKLFF. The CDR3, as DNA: TGTGCCAGCAGCATGACAGGGAATGAAAAACTGTTTTTT.

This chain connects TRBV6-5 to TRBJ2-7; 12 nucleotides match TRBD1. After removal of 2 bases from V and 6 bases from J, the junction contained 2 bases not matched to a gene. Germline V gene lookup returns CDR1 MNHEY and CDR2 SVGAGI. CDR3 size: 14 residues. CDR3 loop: CASSYGTGGSEQYF. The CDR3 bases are TGTGCCAGCAGTTACGGGACAGGGGGCTCCGAGCAGTACTTC.

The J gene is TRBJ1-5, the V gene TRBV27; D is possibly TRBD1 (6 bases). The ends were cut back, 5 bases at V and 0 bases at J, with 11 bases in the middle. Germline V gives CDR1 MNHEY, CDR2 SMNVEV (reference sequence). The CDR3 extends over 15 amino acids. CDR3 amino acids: CASSATGNSNQPQHF. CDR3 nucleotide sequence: TGTGCCAGCAGTGCAACAGGGAATAGCAATCAGCCCCAGCATTTT.

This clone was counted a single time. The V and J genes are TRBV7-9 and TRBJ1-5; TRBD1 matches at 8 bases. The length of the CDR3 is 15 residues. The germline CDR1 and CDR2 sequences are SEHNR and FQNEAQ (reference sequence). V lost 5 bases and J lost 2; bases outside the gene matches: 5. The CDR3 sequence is CASSARGPGNQPQHF. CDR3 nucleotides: TGTGCCAGCAGCGCCAGGGGGCCTGGCAATCAGCCCCAGCATTTT.

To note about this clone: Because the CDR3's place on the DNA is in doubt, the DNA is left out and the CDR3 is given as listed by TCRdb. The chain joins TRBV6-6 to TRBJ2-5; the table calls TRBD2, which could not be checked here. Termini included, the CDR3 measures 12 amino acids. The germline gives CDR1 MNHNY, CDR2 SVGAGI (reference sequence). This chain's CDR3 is CASSSSSETQYF.

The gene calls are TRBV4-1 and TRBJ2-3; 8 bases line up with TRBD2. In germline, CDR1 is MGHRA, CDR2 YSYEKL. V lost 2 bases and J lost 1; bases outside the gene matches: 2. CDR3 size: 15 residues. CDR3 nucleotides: TGCGCCAGCAGCCAACGGGAGGGCGGCACAGATACGCAGTATTTT. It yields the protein CASSQREGGTDTQYF.

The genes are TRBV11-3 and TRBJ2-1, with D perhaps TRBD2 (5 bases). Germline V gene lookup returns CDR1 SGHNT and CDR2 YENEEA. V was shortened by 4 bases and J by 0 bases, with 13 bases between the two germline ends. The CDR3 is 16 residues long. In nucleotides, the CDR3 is TGTGCCAGCAGCTCACTTGGGGAGAGCTCCTACAATGAGCAGTTCTTC. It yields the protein CASSSLGESSYNEQFF.

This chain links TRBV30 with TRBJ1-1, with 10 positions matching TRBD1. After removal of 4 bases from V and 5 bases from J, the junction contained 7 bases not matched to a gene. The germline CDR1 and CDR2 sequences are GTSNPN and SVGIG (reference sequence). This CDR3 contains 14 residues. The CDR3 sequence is CAWTDRGQRTEAFF. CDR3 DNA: TGTGCCTGGACTGACAGGGGGCAAAGGACTGAAGCTTTCTTT.

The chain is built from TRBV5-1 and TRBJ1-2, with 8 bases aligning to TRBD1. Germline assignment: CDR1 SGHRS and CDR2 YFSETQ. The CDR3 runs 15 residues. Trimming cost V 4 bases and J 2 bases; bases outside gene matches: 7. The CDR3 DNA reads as TGCGCCAGCAGCCTGGGACAGGCCTCAAACTATGGCTACACCTTC. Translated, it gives CASSLGQASNYGYTF.

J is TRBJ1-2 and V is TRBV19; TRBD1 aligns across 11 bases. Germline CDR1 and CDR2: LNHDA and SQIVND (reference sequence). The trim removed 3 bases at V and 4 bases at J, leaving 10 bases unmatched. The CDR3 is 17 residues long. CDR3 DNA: TGTGCCAGTAGTATGACGGACAGGGGGCTTTCCAGCTATGGCTACACCTTC. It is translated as CASSMTDRGLSSYGYTF.

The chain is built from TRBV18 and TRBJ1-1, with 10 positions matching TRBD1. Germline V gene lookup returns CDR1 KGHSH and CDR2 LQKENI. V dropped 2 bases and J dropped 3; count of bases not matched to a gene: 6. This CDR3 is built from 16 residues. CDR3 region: CASSPADRGMYTEAFF. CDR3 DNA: TGTGCCAGCTCACCAGCGGACAGGGGGATGTACACTGAAGCTTTCTTT.

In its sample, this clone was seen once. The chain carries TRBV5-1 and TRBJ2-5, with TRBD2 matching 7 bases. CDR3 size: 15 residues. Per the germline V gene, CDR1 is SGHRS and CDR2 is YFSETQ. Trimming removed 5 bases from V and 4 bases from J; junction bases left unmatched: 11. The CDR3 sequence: CASRPGTTLGETQYF. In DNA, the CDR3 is TGCGCCAGCAGACCCGGGACTACCTTGGGAGAGACCCAGTACTTC.

The CDR3 sequence is CASSFGYGDTFF. CDR3 nucleotide sequence: TGTGCCAGCAGCTTTGGATACGGGGACACTTTCTTT. The J gene is TRBJ1-1, the V gene TRBV7-2; D might be TRBD1 (6 bases). V was pared by 3 bases and J by 12 bases, with 14 bases between. Germline CDR1 is SGHTA and CDR2 is FQGNSA. This CDR3 is built from 12 residues.

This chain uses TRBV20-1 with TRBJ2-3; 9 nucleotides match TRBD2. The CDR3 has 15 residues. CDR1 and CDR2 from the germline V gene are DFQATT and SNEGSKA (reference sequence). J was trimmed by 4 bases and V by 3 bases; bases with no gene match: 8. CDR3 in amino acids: CSASSREGVPDTQYF. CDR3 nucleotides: TGCAGTGCTAGTTCGCGGGAGGGAGTCCCAGATACGCAGTATTTT.

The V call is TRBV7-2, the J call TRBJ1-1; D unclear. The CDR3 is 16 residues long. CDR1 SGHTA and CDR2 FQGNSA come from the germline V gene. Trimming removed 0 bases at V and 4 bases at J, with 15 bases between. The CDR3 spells CASSLAGSRAGTEAFF. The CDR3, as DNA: TGTGCCAGCAGCTTAGCGGGATCACGGGCGGGCACTGAAGCTTTCTTT.

CDR3 sequence: CAWNPGLAVYNEQFF. CDR3 nucleotide sequence: TGTGCCTGGAACCCCGGACTAGCGGTTTACAATGAGCAGTTCTTC. The chain employs TRBV30 and TRBJ2-1, with 10 bases fitting TRBD2. The ends lost 4 bases at V and 4 bases at J; junction bases unmatched: 7. The CDR3 is 15 residues long. Germline V gives CDR1 GTSNPN, CDR2 SVGIG (reference sequence).

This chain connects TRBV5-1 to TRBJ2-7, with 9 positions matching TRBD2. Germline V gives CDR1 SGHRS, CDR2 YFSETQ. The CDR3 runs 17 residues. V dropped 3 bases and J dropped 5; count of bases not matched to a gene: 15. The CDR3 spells CASSSEGVAGDMNEQYF. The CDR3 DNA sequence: TGCGCCAGCAGCTCGGAAGGAGTAGCGGGAGATATGAACGAGCAGTACTTC.

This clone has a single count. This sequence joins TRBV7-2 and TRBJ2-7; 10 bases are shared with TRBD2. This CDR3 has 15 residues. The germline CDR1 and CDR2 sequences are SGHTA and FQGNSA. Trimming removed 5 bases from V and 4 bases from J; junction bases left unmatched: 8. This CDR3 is CASSGQREGAYEQYF. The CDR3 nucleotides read TGTGCCAGCAGCGGTCAGCGGGAGGGCGCGTACGAGCAGTACTTC.

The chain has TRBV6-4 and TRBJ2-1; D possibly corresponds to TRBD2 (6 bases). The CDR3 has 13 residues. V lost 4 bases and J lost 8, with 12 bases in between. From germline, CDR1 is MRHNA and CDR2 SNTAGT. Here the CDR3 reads CASSVEGGDEQFF. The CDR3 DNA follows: TGTGCCAGCAGTGTAGAAGGAGGGGATGAGCAGTTCTTC.

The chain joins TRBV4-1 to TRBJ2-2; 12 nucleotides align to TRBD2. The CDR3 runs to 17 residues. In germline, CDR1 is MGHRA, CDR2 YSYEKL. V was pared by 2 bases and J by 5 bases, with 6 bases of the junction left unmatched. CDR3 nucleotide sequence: TGCGCCAGCAGCCAATTCCTAGCGGGAGGGGGAACCGGGGAGCTGTTTTTT. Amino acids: CASSQFLAGGGTGELFF.

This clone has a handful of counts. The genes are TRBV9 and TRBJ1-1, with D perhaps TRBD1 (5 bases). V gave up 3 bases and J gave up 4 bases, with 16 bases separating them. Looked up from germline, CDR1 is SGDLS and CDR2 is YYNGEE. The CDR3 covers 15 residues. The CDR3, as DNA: TGTGCCAGCAGCGAACAACAGGATAGCAGCACTGAAGCTTTCTTT. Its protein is CASSEQQDSSTEAFF.

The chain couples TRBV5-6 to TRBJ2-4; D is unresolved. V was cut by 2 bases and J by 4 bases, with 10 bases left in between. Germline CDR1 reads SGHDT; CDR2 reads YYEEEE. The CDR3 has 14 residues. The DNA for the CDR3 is TGTGCCAGCAGCTTAAGAACATTAAAAAACATTCAGTACTTC. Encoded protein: CASSLRTLKNIQYF.

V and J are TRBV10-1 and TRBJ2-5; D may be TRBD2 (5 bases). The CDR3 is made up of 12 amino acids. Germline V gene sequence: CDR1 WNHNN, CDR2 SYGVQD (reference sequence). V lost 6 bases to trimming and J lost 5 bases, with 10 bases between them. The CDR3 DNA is TGCGCCAGCAGCCAGTCGGGGGAGACCCAGTACTTC. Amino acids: CASSQSGETQYF.

This CDR3 is CASSPDGRDGYTF. CDR3 nucleotides: TGTGCCAGCAGCCCAGACGGTCGGGATGGCTACACCTTC. The V gene is TRBV3-1 (or the pseudogene TRBV3-2), the J gene TRBJ1-2, with unresolved D. Germline-derived CDR1 and CDR2 are LGHDT and YNNKEL (reference sequence). The CDR3 has 13 amino acids. The germline V and J ends were trimmed by 4 bases and 6 bases, with 12 bases remaining between them.

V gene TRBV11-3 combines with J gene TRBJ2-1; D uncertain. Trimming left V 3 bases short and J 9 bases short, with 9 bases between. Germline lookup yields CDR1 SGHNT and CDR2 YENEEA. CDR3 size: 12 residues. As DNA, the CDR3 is TGTGCCAGCAGCTTGGAGTCGGGTGAGCAGTTCTTC. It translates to CASSLESGEQFF.